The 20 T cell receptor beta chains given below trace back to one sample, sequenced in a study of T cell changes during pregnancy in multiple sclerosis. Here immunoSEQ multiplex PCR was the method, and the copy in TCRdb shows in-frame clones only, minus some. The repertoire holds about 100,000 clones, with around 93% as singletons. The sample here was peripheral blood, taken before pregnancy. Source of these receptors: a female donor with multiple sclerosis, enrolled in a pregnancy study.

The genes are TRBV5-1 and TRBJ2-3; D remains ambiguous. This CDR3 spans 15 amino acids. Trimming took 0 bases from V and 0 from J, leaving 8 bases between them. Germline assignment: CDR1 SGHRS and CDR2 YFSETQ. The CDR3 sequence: CASSLATSSTDTQYF. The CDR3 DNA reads TGCGCCAGCAGCTTGGCCACTTCTAGCACAGATACGCAGTATTTT.

CDR3 amino acids: CATLEAGHLSGANVLTF. CDR3 nucleotide sequence: TGCGCCACCTTGGAGGCGGGGCACCTCTCTGGGGCCAACGTCCTGACTTTC. The chain is built from TRBV5-1 and TRBJ2-6; possibly TRBD2 for D (6 bases). V was shortened by 9 bases and J by 0 bases, with 19 bases between the two germline ends. The CDR3 has 17 residues. Germline-derived CDR1 and CDR2 are SGHRS and YFSETQ.

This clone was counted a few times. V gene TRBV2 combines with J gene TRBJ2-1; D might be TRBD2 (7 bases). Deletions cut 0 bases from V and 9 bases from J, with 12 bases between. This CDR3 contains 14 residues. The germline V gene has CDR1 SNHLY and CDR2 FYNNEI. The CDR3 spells CASSEAGGQVEQFF. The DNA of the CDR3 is TGTGCCAGCAGTGAAGCGGGGGGGCAGGTTGAGCAGTTCTTC.

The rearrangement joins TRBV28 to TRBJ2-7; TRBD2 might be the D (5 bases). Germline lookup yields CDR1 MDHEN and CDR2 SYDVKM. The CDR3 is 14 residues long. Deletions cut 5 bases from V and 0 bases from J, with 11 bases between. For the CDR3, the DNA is TGTGCCAGCAGTCTCGACTATCCCTCCTACGAGCAGTACTTC. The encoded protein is CASSLDYPSYEQYF.

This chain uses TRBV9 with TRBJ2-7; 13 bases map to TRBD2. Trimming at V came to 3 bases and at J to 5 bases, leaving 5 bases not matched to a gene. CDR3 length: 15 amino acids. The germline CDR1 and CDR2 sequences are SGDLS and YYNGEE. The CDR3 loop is CASSGLAGGIDEQYF. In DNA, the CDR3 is TGTGCCAGCAGCGGACTAGCGGGAGGTATCGACGAGCAGTACTTC.

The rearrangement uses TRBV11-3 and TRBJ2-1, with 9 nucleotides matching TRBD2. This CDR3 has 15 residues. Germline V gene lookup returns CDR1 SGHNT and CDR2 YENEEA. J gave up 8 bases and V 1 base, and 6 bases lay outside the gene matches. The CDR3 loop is CASSLGSSGMDEQFF. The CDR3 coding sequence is TGTGCCAGCAGCTTAGGTTCTAGCGGGATGGATGAGCAGTTCTTC.

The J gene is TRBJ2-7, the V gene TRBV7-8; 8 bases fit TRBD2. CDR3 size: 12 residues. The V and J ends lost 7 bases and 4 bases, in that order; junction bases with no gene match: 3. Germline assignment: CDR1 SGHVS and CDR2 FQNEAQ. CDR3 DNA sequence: TGTGCCAGCAAGGCTAGCGGGTACGAGCAGTACTTC. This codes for CASKASGYEQYF.

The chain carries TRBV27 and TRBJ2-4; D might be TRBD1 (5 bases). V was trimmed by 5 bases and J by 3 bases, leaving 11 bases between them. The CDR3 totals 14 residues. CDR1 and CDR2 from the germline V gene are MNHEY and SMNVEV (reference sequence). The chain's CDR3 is CASSGAVGKNIQYF. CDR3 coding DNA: TGTGCCAGCAGTGGGGCGGTGGGCAAAAACATTCAGTACTTC.

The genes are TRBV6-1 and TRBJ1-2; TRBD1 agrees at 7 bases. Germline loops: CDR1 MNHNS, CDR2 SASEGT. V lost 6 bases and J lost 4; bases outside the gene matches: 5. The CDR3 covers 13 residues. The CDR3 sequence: CASSGDRVYGYTF. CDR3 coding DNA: TGTGCCAGCAGCGGTGACAGGGTCTATGGCTACACCTTC.

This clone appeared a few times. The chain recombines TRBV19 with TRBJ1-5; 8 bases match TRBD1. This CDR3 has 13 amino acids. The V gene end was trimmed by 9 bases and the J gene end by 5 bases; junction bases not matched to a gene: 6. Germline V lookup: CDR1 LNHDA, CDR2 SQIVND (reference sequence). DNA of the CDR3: TGTGCCAGCACGGACAGGGTACATCAGCCCCAGCATTTT. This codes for CASTDRVHQPQHF.

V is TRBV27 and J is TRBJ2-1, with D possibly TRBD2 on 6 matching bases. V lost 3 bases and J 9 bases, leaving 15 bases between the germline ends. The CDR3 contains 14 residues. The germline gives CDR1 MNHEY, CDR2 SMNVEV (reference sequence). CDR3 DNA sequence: TGTGCCAGCAGTTTTGGCCGGGACTTCCCTGAGCAGTTCTTC. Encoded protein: CASSFGRDFPEQFF.

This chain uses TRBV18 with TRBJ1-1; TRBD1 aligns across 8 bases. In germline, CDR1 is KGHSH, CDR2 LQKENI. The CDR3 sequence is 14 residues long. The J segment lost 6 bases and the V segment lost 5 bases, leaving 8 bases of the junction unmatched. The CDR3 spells CASSDTGGNAEAFF. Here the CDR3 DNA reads TGTGCCAGCTCAGATACAGGGGGGAATGCTGAAGCTTTCTTT.

CDR3 amino acids: CASMTSGRAHEQYF. The CDR3 nucleotides are TGTGCCAGTATGACTAGCGGGAGGGCCCACGAGCAGTACTTC. This chain links TRBV19 with TRBJ2-7, with 14 bases aligning to TRBD2. This CDR3 is 14 amino acids long. In germline, CDR1 is LNHDA, CDR2 SQIVND (reference sequence). V lost 7 bases, J lost 5 bases, and 4 bases stayed unmatched.

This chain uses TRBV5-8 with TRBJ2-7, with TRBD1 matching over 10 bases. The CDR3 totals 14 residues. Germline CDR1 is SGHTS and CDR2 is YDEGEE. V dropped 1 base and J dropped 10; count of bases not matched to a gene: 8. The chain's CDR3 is CASSLLGQGLFQYF. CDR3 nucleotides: TGTGCCAGCAGCTTGCTGGGACAGGGGCTTTTTCAGTACTTC.

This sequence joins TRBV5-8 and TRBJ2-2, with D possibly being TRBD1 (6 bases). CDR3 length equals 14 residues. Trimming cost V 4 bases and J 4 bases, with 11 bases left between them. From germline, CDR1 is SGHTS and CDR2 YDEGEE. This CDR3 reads CASSRTDVTGELFF. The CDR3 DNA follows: TGTGCCAGCAGCCGGACAGACGTCACCGGGGAGCTGTTTTTT.

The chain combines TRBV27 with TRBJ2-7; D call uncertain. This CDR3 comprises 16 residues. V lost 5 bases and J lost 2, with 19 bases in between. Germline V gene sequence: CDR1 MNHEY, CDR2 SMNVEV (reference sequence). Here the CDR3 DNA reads TGTGCCAGCAGTACCTACGTTGTGGGCAGTGCCTACGAGCAGTACTTC. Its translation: CASSTYVVGSAYEQYF.

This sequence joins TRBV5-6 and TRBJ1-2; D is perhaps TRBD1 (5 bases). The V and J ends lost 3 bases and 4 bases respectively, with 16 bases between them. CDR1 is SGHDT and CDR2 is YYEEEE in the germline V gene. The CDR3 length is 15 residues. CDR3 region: CASSWEGSSPYGYTF. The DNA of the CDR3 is TGTGCCAGCAGCTGGGAGGGGTCTTCACCCTATGGCTACACCTTC.

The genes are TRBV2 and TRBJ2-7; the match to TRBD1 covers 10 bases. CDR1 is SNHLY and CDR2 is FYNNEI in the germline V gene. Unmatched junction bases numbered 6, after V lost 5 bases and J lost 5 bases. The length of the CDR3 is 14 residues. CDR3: CASSKGQGFHEQYF. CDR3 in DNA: TGTGCCAGCAGTAAGGGACAGGGGTTCCACGAGCAGTACTTC.

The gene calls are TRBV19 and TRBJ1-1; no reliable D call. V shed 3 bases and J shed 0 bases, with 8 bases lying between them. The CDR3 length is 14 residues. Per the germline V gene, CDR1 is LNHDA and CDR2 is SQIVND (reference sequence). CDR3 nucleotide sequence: TGTGCCAGTAGTATCGGCGGGATGAACACTGAAGCTTTCTTT. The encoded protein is CASSIGGMNTEAFF.

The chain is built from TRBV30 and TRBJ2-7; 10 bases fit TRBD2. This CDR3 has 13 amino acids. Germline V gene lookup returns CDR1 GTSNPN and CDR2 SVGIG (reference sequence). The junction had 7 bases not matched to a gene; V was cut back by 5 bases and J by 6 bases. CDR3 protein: CAWVLAGVSEQYF. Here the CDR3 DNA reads TGTGCCTGGGTTCTAGCGGGAGTCTCCGAGCAGTACTTC.